These T cell receptor beta chains were read from a single sample in a study of identifying expanded T cells in peripheral blood. Produced via immunoSEQ multiplex PCR; TCRdb's table is partial and in-frame only. The sample records about 100,000 clones, over 75% being singletons. Input material: blood. These receptors were obtained from a person aged 18 to 69 in good health. Both conserved end residues are part of each CDR3. Fields, in order: V gene, clone size, CDR3 protein. Only some rows state a clone size, as once, few, many or a class for expanded clones.

>TRBV9|once
CASSGRDRGYEQYF
>TRBV12-5|.
CASGLVLRGSLNQPQHF
>TRBV6-6|once
CASSQDRDNQPQHF
>TRBV2|.
CASTGRTGGSSEQPQHF
>TRBV7-6|few
CASSLMGRTSGNTGELFF
>TRBV18|.
CASSETEKLFF
>TRBV6-5|.
CASSYSRQGGYSPLHF
>TRBV10-3|.
CATQLGHRIGQWGLGYTF
>TRBV5-5|.
CASSLEGDRAHWNQPQHF
>TRBV7-3|.
CASSLLSTDTQYF
>TRBV7-2|.
CASSPQGGQPQHF
>TRBV5-1|.
CASSLESYGYTF
>TRBV5-1|.
CASSLVGGTNYGYTF
>TRBV5-1|.
CASSSSGLASWQYF
>TRBV5-1|.
CASSLEGQYYEKLFF
>TRBV7-2|.
CASSKGTRDRAVNEQFF
>TRBV18|.
CASSPMEGVGGYTF
>TRBV7-2|.
CASSLASPGPGYTF
>TRBV10-3|.
CAISESPGNTEAFF
>TRBV29-1|.
CSVVQWGQAFNEQFF
>TRBV15|once
CATSRDTGETQYF
>TRBV2|.
CASSEFSQTNQPQHF
>TRBV15|.
CATSTHGGSYNEQFF
>TRBV5-6|.
CASSMGGRTNEKLFF
>TRBV7-2|.
CASSSTSGSSGELFF
>TRBV4-1|.
CASSQDWVGPSSYEQYF
>TRBV19|.
CASKFSTGAGRGNNEQFF
>TRBV10-2|once
CASSPFTGSSYNEQFF
>TRBV28|.
CASSLGAGAINTEAFF
>TRBV2|few
CASMRPRDVSSYEQYF
>TRBV6-5|.
CASSSLGQSIKNIQYF
>TRBV5-1|.
CASSPGRPASTDTQYF
>TRBV19|.
CASSPDRVSYNEQFF
>TRBV30|.
CAWSAVSGSKISYEQYF
>TRBV6-5|.
CASRTGVRAEAFF
>TRBV7-6|once
CASSFLDRDTEAFF
>TRBV15|.
CATSTLGGEQYF
>TRBV29-1|.
CSVAPRQGRTEAFF
>TRBV7-3|.
CASSLAIHLNYGYTF
>TRBV19|.
CASSILAEPQHF
>TRBV6-1|.
CASTERGGTEAFF
>TRBV28|.
CASENSGALKEAFF
>TRBV7-2|.
CASSLIPGTGSTDTQYF
>TRBV27|once
CASSLWKGAGNTEAFF
>TRBV14|.
CASSGRRGVLLNTEAFF
>TRBV6-1|.
CASSEGGENYGYTF
>TRBV28|.
CASNIQGYEQYF
>TRBV15|.
CATSRGGQTYEQYF
>TRBV19|once
CASSIGGGSNQPQHF
>TRBV28|.
CATFRDAEAFF
>TRBV13|.
CASSLYRAEEKLFF
>TRBV27|.
CASSLSRTGGIEQYF